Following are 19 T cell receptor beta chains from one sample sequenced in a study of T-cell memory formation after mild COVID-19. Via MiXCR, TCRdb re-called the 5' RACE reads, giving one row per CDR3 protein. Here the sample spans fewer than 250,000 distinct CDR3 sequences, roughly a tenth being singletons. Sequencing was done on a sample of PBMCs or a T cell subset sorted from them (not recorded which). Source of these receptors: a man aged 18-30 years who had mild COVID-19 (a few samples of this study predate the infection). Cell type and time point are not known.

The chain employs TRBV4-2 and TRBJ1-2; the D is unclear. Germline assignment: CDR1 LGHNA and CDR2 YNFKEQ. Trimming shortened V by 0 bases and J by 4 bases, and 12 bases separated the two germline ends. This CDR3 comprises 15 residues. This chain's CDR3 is CASSQDATIPYGYTF. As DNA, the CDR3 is TGTGCCAGCAGCCAAGATGCAACGATCCCCTATGGCTACACCTTC.

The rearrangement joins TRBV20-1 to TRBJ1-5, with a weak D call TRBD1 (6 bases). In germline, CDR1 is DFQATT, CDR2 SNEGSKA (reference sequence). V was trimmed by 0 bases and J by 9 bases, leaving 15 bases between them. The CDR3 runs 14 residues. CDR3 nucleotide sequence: TGCAGTGCTAGAGAGGGGACATGGGTGGGGCCCCAGCATTTT. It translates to CSAREGTWVGPQHF.

As DNA, the CDR3 is TGTGCCAGCAGAAATAATCCGGGGAAAAGCTCTGGGGCCAACGTCCTGACTTTC. Amino acid sequence: CASRNNPGKSSGANVLTF. V usage is TRBV2 and J usage is TRBJ2-6; a possible D gene is TRBD2 (5 bases). The length of the CDR3 is 18 residues. Trimming took off 6 bases at V and 0 bases at J, with 18 bases between the two ends. Germline V lookup: CDR1 SNHLY, CDR2 FYNNEI. The variable domain in full, with the rest retrieved from reference TRBV2 and TRBJ2-6, is EPEVTQTPSHQVTQMGQEVILRCVPISNHLYFYWYRQILGQKVEFLVSFYNNEISEKSEIFDDQFSVERPDGSNFTLKIRSTKLEDSAMYFCASRNNPGKSSGANVLTFGAGSRLTVL.

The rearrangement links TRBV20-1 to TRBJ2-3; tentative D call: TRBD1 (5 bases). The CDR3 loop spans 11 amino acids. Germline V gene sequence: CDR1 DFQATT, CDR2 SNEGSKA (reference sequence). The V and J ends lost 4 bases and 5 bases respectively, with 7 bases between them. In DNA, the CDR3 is TGCAGTGCTAACCAGGGAGATACGCAGTATTTT. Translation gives CSANQGDTQYF.

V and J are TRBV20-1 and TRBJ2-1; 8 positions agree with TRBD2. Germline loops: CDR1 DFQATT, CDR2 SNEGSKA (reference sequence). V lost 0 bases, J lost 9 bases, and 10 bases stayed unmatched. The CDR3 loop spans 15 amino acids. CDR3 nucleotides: TGCAGTGCTAGAGATCCCTCCCACCGGGGGGGTGAGCAGTTCTTC. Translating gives CSARDPSHRGGEQFF.

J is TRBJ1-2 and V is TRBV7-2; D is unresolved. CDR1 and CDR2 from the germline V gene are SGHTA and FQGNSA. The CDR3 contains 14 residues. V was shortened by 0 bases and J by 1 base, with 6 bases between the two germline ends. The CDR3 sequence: CASSLAAGNYGYTF. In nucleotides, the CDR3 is TGTGCCAGCAGCTTAGCTGCCGGTAACTATGGCTACACCTTC.

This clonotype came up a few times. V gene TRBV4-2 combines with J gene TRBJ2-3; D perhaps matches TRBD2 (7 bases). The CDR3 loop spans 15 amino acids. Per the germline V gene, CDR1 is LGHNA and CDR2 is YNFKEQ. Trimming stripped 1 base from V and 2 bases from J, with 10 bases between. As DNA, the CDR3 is TGTGCCAGCAGCCAAGCCGGGGGGCCCACAGATACGCAGTATTTT. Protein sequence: CASSQAGGPTDTQYF.

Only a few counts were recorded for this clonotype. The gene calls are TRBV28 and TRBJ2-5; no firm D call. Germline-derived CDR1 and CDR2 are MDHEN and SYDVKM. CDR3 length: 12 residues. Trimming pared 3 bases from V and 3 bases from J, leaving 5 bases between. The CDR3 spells CASSFIEETQYF. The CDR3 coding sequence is TGTGCCAGCAGTTTTATCGAAGAGACCCAGTACTTC. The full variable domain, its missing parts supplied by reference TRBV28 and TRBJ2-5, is DVKVTQSSRYLVKRTGEKVFLECVQDMDHENMFWYRQDPGLGLRLIYFSYDVKMKEKGDIPEGYSVSREKKERFSLILESASTNQTSMYLCASSFIEETQYFGPGTRLLVL.

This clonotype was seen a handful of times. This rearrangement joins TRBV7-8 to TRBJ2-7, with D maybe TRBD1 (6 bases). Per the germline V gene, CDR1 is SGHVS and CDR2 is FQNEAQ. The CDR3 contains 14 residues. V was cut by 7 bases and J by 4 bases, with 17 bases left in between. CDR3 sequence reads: CASTDRPRGYEQYF. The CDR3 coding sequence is TGTGCCAGCACCGACAGGCCCCGTGGGTACGAGCAGTACTTC.

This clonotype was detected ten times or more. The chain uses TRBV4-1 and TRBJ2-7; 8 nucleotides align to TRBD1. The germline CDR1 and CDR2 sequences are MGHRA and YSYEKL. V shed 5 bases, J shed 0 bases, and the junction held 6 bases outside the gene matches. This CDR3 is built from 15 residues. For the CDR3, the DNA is TGCGCCAGCAGCGGGGGGACAGGTCGCTCCTACGAGCAGTACTTC. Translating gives CASSGGTGRSYEQYF.

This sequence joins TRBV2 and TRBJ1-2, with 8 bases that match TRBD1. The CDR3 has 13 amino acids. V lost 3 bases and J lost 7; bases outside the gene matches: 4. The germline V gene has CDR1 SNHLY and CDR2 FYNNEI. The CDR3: CASSEDRESGYTF. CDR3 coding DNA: TGTGCCAGCAGTGAGGACAGGGAGAGTGGCTACACCTTC.

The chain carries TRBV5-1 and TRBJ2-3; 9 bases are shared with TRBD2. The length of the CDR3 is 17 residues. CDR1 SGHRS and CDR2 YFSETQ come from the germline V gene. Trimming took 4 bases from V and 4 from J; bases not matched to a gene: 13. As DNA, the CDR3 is TGCGCCAGCAGCATCCCTAGCGGGACCCTCAGCGCAGATACGCAGTATTTT. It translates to CASSIPSGTLSADTQYF.

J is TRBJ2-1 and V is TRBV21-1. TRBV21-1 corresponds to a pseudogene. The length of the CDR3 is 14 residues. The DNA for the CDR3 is TGTGCCAGCAGCAAAGCCGGAAGCCGTGATGAGCAGTTCTTC. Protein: CASSKAGSRDEQFF.

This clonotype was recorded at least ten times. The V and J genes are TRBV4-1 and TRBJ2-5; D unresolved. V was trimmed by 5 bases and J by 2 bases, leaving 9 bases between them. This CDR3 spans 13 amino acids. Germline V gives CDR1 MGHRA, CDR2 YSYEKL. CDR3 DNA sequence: TGCGCCAGCAGCGTTATCGAGCAAGAGACCCAGTACTTC. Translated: CASSVIEQETQYF.

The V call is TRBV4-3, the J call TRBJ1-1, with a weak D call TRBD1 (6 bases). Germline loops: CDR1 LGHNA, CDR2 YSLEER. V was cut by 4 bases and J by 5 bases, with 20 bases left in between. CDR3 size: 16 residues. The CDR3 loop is CASSPQATGGGTEAFF. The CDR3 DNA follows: TGCGCCAGCAGCCCCCAGGCGACAGGTGGGGGTACTGAAGCTTTCTTT.

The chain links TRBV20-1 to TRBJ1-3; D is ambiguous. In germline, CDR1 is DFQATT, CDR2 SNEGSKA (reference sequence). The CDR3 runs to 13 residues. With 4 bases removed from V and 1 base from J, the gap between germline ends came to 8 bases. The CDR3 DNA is TGCAGTGCTATAGACCCATCTGGAAACACCATATATTTT. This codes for CSAIDPSGNTIYF.

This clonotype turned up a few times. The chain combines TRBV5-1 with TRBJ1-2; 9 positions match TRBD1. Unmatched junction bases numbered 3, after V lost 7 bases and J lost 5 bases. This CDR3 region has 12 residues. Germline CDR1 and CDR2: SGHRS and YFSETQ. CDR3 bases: TGCGCCAGCGCGGGACAGGGATATGGCTACACCTTC. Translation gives CASAGQGYGYTF.

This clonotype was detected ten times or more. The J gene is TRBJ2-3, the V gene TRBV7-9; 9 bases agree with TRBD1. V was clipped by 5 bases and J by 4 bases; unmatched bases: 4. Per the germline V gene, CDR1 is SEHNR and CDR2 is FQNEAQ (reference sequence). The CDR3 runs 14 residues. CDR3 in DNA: TGTGCCAGCAGCCGGGACAGGGTGGCAGATACGCAGTATTTT. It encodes CASSRDRVADTQYF.

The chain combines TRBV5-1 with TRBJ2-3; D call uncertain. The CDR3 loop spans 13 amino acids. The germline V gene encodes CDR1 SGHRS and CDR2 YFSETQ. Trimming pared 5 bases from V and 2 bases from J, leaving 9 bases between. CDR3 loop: CASSSGNTDTQYF. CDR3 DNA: TGCGCCAGCAGTTCCGGAAACACAGATACGCAGTATTTT.